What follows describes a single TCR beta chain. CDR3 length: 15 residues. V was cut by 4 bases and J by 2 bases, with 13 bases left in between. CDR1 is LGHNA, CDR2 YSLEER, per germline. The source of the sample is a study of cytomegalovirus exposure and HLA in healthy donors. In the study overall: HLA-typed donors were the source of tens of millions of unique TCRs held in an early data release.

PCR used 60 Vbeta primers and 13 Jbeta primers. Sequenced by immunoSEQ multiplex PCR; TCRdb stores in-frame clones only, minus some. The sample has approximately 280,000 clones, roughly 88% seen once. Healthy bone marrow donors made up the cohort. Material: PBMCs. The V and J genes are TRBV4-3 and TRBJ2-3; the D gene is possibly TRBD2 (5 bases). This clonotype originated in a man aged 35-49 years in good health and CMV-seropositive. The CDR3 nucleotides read TGCGCCAGCAGCCCGAGGCGGGCCTACACAGATACGCAGTATTTT. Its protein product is CASSPRRAYTDTQYF.